What follows is one T cell receptor (beta chain) and its context. Seattle's enrolled individuals joined amid active infection and were then monitored longitudinally. Profiling relied on immunoSEQ multiplex PCR, and the TCRdb table lists in-frame clones only, not all of them. The data hold approximately 120,000 clones, with roughly 90% observed a single time. The data stem from a study of blood T cell repertoires in COVID-19. Turning to the study itself: The study drew acute and convalescent COVID-19 samples from the United States, Italy and Spain.

The V segment lost 3 bases and the J segment 5 bases; nucleotides outside the gene matches: 8. The CDR3 contains 16 residues. CDR1 is SGHNT and CDR2 is YYREEE in the germline V gene (reference sequence). This sequence joins TRBV5-4 and TRBJ1-1; 12 nucleotides agree with TRBD1. Sequencing used peripheral blood. This receptor was taken from a man in his forties or fifties with COVID-19, enrolled during active disease. This CDR3 reads CASSYGTGGWGTEAFF. CDR3 nucleotide sequence: TGTGCCAGCAGCTACGGGACAGGGGGCTGGGGGACTGAAGCTTTCTTT.